This T cell receptor beta chain was recovered during a study of cytomegalovirus exposure and HLA in healthy donors. The PCR employed 60 Vbeta primers together with 13 Jbeta primers. Assay used: immunoSEQ multiplex PCR; TCRdb lists only in-frame clones, some missing. The table shows roughly 110,000 clones, with roughly 80% occurring only once. Trimming at V came to 6 bases and at J to 4 bases, leaving 9 bases not matched to a gene. The length of the CDR3 is 15 residues. Germline CDR1 MNHNS, CDR2 SASEGT. The chain uses TRBV6-1 and TRBJ2-1, with 7 bases identical to TRBD1. The sample was PBMCs. The receptor was isolated from a man aged 25-45 years in good health and CMV-seronegative. Here the CDR3 reads CASRSPGQIYNEQFF. The CDR3 bases are TGTGCCAGCAGATCCCCGGGACAGATATACAATGAGCAGTTCTTC.